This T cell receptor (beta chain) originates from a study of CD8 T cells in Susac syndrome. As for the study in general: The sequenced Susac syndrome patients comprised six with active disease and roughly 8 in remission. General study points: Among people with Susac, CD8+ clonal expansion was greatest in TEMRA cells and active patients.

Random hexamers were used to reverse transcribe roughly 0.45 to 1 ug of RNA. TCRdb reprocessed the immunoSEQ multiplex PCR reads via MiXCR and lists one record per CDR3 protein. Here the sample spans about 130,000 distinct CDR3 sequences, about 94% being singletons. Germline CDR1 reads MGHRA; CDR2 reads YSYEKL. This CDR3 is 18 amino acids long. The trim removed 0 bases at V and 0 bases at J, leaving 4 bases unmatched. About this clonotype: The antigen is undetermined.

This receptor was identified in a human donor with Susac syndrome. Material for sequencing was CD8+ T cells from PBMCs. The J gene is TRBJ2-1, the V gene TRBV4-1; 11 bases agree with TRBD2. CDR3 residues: CASSQESTSGSSYNEQFF. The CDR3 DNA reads TGCGCCAGCAGCCAAGAATCTACTAGCGGGAGCTCCTACAATGAGCAGTTCTTC.